A single sample gave rise to the 13 T cell receptor beta chains below, sequenced in a study of T cell responses to AZD1222 COVID-19 vaccine. Using immunoSEQ multiplex PCR, the repertoire was profiled, and TCRdb retains in-frame clones only, with some absent. The table includes about 180,000 clones, about 86% detected once. The sample here was peripheral blood, taken 28 days after the second AZD1222 dose. These receptors came from an adult who received the AZD1222 COVID-19 vaccine.

The chain uses TRBV5-1 and TRBJ1-2, with D uncertain. CDR1 and CDR2 (germline): SGHRS, YFSETQ. The CDR3 runs 15 residues. Trimming left V 2 bases short and J 3 bases short, with 14 bases between. The CDR3 bases are TGCGCCAGCAGCTTATTCCCACCGGATGACTATGGCTACACCTTC. Translating gives CASSLFPPDDYGYTF. Full variable domain (outside the CDR3, taken from reference TRBV5-1 and TRBJ1-2): KAGVTQTPRYLIKTRGQQVTLSCSPISGHRSVSWYQQTPGQGLQFLFEYFSETQRNKGNFPGRFSGRQFSNSRSEMNVSTLELGDSALYLCASSLFPPDDYGYTFGSGTRLTVV.

This sequence joins TRBV12-3 or TRBV12-4 and TRBJ1-2, with TRBD1 as a possible D gene (5 bases). This CDR3 comprises 13 residues. V lost 6 bases, J lost 4 bases, and 12 bases lay in between. CDR3 nucleotide sequence: TGTGCCAGCAGGGGGCAGGGATCCTATGGCTACACCTTC. It codes for CASRGQGSYGYTF.

V is TRBV4-1 and J is TRBJ1-5; D might be TRBD1 (6 bases). The CDR3 loop spans 15 amino acids. From germline, CDR1 is MGHRA and CDR2 YSYEKL. Trimming removed 7 bases at V and 7 bases at J, with 20 bases between. CDR3 in amino acids: CASNPTVTGHQPQHF. In DNA, the CDR3 is TGCGCCAGCAACCCGACTGTGACAGGTCACCAGCCCCAGCATTTT.

J is TRBJ2-3 and V is TRBV11-2, with D tentatively TRBD1 (5 bases). V was cut by 5 bases and J by 0 bases, with 9 bases left in between. This CDR3 is 14 amino acids long. Germline V gene lookup returns CDR1 SGHAT and CDR2 FQNNGV. This chain's CDR3 is CASSADRSTDTQYF. CDR3 bases: TGTGCCAGCAGCGCCGACAGAAGCACAGATACGCAGTATTTT.

J is TRBJ2-1 and V is TRBV5-1; tentatively, D is TRBD2 (5 bases). Between the trimmed V and J ends, which lost 1 base and 8 bases, there was a span of 19 bases. The CDR3 has 16 amino acids. Germline loops: CDR1 SGHRS, CDR2 YFSETQ. CDR3 nucleotide sequence: TGCGCCAGCAGCTTGCTTTTTGAATCGAGGGCCTATGAGCAGTTCTTC. Translated, it gives CASSLLFESRAYEQFF.

The chain joins TRBV3-1 (or the pseudogene TRBV3-2) to TRBJ2-7; the D gene is possibly TRBD2 (6 bases). This CDR3 has 16 amino acids. Trimming cost V 2 bases and J 5 bases, with 19 bases left between them. CDR1 is LGHDT and CDR2 is YNNKEL in the germline V gene (reference sequence). The CDR3 DNA follows: TGTGCCAGCAGCCAACGGAGGGTTTCCCTATCCAACGAGCAGTACTTC. Amino acids: CASSQRRVSLSNEQYF.

This rearrangement joins TRBV3-1 (or the pseudogene TRBV3-2) to TRBJ2-2; 11 bases align to TRBD2. In germline, CDR1 is LGHDT, CDR2 YNNKEL (reference sequence). Unmatched junction bases numbered 5, after V lost 3 bases and J lost 5 bases. This CDR3 spans 16 amino acids. The CDR3 DNA reads as TGTGCCAGCAGCCAGCCGGGACTAGCGGCGACCGGGGAGCTGTTTTTT. Protein product: CASSQPGLAATGELFF.

This clone has a single count. The chain uses TRBV28 and TRBJ2-5, with D perhaps matching TRBD2 (7 bases). Trimming took 5 bases from V and 4 from J, leaving 20 bases between them. The CDR3 contains 16 residues. CDR1 MDHEN and CDR2 SYDVKM come from the germline V gene. The chain's CDR3 is CASSAPIGGERETQYF. The DNA of the CDR3 is TGTGCCAGCAGTGCCCCAATAGGGGGGGAAAGAGAGACCCAGTACTTC.

V usage is TRBV9 and J usage is TRBJ1-3; TRBD1 agrees at 11 bases. V shed 2 bases and J 3 bases; nucleotides not matched to a gene: 7. The CDR3 contains 17 residues. Germline V gives CDR1 SGDLS, CDR2 YYNGEE. The CDR3 here is CASSVSGQGAVGNTIYF. CDR3 nucleotide sequence: TGTGCCAGCAGCGTTTCTGGACAGGGGGCGGTTGGAAACACCATATATTTT.

The chain's CDR3 is CASSEELWVLGTDTQYF. In DNA form, the CDR3 reads TGTGCCAGCAGTGAAGAACTTTGGGTGTTAGGCACAGATACGCAGTATTTT. V and J are TRBV2 and TRBJ2-3; D remains unclear. This CDR3 comprises 17 residues. V lost 1 base to trimming and J lost 1 base, with 15 bases between them. The V gene's germline CDR1 is SNHLY and CDR2 FYNNEI.

This chain uses TRBV5-1 with TRBJ2-7; D is undetermined. Trimming pared 2 bases from V and 0 bases from J, leaving 12 bases between. The CDR3 runs to 15 residues. In germline, CDR1 is SGHRS, CDR2 YFSETQ. DNA of the CDR3: TGCGCCAGCAGCTTTGGGGATGTGGGCTCCTACGAGCAGTACTTC. Translating it yields CASSFGDVGSYEQYF.

The gene calls are TRBV10-1 and TRBJ2-1, with D possibly being TRBD1 (5 bases). Germline values: CDR1 WNHNN, CDR2 SYGVQD (reference sequence). The CDR3 extends over 11 amino acids. Deletions cut 2 bases from V and 11 bases from J, with 7 bases between. The CDR3 coding sequence is TGCGCCAGCAGTGAGAGGGGCAAGCAGTTCTTC. As protein: CASSERGKQFF.

This chain joins TRBV19 and TRBJ2-4; D possibly corresponds to TRBD1 (5 bases). V was shortened by 4 bases and J by 11 bases, with 12 bases between the two germline ends. From germline, CDR1 is LNHDA and CDR2 SQIVND (reference sequence). The CDR3 has 12 residues. The CDR3 sequence: CASSRGPSFQYF. In nucleotides, the CDR3 is TGTGCCAGTAGTAGGGGCCCGTCTTTTCAGTACTTC.